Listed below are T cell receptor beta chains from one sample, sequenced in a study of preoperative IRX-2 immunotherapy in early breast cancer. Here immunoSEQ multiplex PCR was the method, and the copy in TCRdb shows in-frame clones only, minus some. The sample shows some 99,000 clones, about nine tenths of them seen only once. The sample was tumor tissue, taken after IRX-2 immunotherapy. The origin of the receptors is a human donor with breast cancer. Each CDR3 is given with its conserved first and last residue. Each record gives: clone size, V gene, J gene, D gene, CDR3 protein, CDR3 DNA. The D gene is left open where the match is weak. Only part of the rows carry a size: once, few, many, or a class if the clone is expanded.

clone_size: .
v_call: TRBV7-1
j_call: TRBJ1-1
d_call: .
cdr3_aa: CASSFGGTTEAFF
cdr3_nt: TGTGCCAGCAGCTTTGGGGGGACCACTGAAGCTTTCTTT

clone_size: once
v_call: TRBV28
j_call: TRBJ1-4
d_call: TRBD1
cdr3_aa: CASGRGQGKREREKLFF
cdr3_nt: TGTGCCAGCGGACGTGGACAGGGGAAGCGTGAACGGGAAAAACTGTTTTTT

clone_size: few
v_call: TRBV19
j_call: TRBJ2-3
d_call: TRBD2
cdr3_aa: CASTRLAGGHHTDTQYF
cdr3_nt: TGTGCCAGTACGAGACTAGCGGGAGGACACCACACAGATACGCAGTATTTT

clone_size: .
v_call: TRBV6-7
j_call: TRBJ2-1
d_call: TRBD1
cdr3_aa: CASRQGVKRNEQFF
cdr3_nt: TGTGCCAGCAGGCAGGGGGTTAAACGCAATGAGCAGTTCTTC

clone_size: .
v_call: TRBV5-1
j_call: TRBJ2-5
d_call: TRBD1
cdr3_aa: CASSLGEETGGFETQYF
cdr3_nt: TGCGCCAGCAGCTTGGGAGAAGAAACAGGGGGCTTCGAGACCCAGTACTTC

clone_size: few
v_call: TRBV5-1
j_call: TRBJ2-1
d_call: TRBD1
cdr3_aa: CASSLGGTGGFNEQFF
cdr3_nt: TGCGCCAGCAGCCTGGGCGGGACAGGGGGTTTCAATGAGCAGTTCTTC

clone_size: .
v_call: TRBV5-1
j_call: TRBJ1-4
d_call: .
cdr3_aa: CASSPAPSSTNEKLFF
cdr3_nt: TGCGCCAGCAGCCCGGCCCCCTCAAGCACTAATGAAAAACTGTTTTTT

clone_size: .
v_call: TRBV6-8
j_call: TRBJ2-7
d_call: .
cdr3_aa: CASSYLGGRPYEQYF
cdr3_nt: TGTGCCAGCAGTTACTTGGGGGGCAGGCCCTACGAGCAGTACTTC

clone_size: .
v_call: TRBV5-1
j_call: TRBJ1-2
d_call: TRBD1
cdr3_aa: CASSSGQGAEGYTF
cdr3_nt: TGCGCCAGCAGCTCGGGACAGGGGGCGGAGGGCTACACCTTC

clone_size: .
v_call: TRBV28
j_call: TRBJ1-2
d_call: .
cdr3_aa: CASVQGTTNYGYTF
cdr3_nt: TGTGCCAGCGTACAGGGAACCACTAACTATGGCTACACCTTC

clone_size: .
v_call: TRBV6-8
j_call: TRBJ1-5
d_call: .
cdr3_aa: CASSYSTQPDQPQHF
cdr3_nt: TGTGCCAGCAGTTACTCGACTCAACCAGATCAGCCCCAGCATTTT

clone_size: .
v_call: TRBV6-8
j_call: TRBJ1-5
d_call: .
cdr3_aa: CASSRGGGNQPQHF
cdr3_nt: TGTGCCAGCAGTAGGGGCGGAGGCAATCAGCCCCAGCATTTT

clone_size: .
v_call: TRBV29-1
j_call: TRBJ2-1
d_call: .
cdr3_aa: CSVEARASYNEQFF
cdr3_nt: TGCAGCGTTGAAGCGAGGGCCTCCTACAATGAGCAGTTCTTC

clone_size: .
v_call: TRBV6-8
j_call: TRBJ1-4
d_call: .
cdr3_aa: CASNSRGVEKLFF
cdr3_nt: TGTGCCAGCAATTCTCGGGGGGTGGAAAAACTGTTTTTT

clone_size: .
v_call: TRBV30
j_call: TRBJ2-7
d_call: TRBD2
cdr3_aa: CAWGPLAGRAGHGEQYF
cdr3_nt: TGTGCCTGGGGGCCCCTAGCGGGGCGTGCCGGTCATGGCGAGCAGTACTTC

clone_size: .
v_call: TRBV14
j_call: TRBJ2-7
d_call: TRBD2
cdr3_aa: CASSQDGTRAYEQYF
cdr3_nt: TGTGCCAGCAGCCAAGACGGGACTAGGGCCTACGAGCAGTACTTC

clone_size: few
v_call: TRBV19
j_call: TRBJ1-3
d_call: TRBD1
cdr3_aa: CASSPGQGRDTIYF
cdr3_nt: TGTGCCAGTAGTCCGGGACAGGGGAGAGACACCATATATTTT

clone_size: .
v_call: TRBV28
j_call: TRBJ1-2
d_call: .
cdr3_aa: CASEEVLTGGYTF
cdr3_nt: TGTGCCAGCGAGGAGGTCCTGACGGGTGGCTACACCTTC

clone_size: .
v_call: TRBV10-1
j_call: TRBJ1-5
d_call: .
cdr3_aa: CASSISRNSNQPQHF
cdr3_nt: TGCGCCAGCAGTATCTCCCGAAATAGCAATCAGCCCCAGCATTTT

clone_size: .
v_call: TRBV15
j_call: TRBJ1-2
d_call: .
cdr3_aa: CASSLSYSFYYGYTF
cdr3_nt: TGTGCCAGCAGCTTGTCCTACAGCTTTTACTATGGCTACACCTTC

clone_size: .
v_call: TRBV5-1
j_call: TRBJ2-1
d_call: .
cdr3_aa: CASSLTGLTDEQFF
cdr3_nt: TGCGCCAGCAGCTTGACGGGGCTTACGGATGAGCAGTTCTTC

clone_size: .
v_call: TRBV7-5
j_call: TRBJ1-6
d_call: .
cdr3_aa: CASSSRGGLSGTGFNSPLHF
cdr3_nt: TGTGCCAGCAGCTCCCGAGGGGGGCTCTCCGGGACAGGGTTTAATTCACCCCTCCACTTT

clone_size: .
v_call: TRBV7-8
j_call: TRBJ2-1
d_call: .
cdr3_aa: CASSLDRNNEQFF
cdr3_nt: TGTGCCAGCAGCTTAGATCGAAACAATGAGCAGTTCTTC

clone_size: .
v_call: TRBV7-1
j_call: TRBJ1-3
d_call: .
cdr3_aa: CAIVDSRSGNTIYF
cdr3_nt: TGTGCCATCGTGGACAGTCGCTCTGGAAACACCATATATTTT

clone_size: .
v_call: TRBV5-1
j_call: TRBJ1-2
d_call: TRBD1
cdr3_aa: CASTARDRVNYGYTF
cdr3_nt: TGCGCCAGCACCGCCCGGGACAGGGTCAACTATGGCTACACCTTC

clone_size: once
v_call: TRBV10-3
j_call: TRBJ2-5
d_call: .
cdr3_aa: CASLGGPETQYF
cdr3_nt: TGTGCCAGCCTCGGGGGGCCAGAGACCCAGTACTTC

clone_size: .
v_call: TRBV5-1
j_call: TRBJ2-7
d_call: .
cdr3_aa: CASSWGDSSNYLYF
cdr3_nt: TGCGCCAGCAGCTGGGGGGACAGCTCCAATTATCTCTACTTC

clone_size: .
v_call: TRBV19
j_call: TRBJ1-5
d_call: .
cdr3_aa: CASRRTNTDQPQHF
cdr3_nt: TGTGCCAGTAGAAGGACAAATACGGATCAGCCCCAGCATTTT

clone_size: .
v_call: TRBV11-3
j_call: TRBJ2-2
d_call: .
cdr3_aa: CASSLPSGGFPTGELFF
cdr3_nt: TGTGCCAGCAGCTTACCTTCGGGGGGCTTCCCCACCGGGGAGCTGTTTTTT

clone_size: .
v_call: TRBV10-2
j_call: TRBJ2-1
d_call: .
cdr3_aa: CASSTGYGEQFF
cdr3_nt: TGCGCCAGCAGTACAGGGTATGGTGAGCAGTTCTTC

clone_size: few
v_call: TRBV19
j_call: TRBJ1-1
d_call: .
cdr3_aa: CASNSGTSNTEAFF
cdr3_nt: TGTGCCAGTAACTCCGGGACATCGAACACTGAAGCTTTCTTT

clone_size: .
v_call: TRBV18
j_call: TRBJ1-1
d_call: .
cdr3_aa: CASSSVAGNTEAFF
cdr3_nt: TGTGCCAGCTCATCTGTAGCAGGGAACACTGAAGCTTTCTTT

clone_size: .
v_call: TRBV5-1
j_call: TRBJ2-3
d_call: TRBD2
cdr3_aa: CASSSGTSGRFDTQYF
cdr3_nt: TGCGCCAGCAGCTCCGGGACTAGCGGCCGTTTTGATACGCAGTATTTT

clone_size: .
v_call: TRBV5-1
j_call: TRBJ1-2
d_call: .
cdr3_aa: CASSLAGPLTYGYTF
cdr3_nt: TGCGCCAGCAGCTTGGCAGGCCCACTCACCTATGGCTACACCTTC

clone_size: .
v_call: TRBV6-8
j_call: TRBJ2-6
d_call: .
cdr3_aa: CASSYAGDGGANVLTF
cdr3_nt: TGTGCCAGCAGTTACGCTGGGGACGGTGGGGCCAACGTCCTGACTTTC

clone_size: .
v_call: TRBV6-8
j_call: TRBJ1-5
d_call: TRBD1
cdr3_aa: CASSSHRGVGNQPQHF
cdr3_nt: TGTGCCAGCAGTTCCCACAGGGGGGTAGGCAATCAGCCCCAGCATTTT

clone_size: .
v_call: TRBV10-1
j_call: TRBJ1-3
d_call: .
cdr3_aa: CASSPGRLGNTIYF
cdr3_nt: TGCGCCAGCAGTCCGGGCCGACTGGGAAACACCATATATTTT

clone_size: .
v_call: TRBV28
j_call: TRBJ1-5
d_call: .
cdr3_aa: CASSTPGGGNQPQHF
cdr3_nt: TGTGCCAGCAGTACCCCCGGGGGAGGCAATCAGCCCCAGCATTTT

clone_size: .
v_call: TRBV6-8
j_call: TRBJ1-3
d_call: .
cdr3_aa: CASSIGLYSGNTIYF
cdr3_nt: TGTGCCAGCAGTATTGGTCTCTACTCTGGAAACACCATATATTTT

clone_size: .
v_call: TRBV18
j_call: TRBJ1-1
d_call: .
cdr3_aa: CASSHEQGIDTEAFF
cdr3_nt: TGTGCCAGCTCACATGAACAGGGTATAGACACTGAAGCTTTCTTT

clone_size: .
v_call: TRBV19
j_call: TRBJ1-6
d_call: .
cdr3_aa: CASSIWQGSESPLHF
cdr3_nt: TGTGCCAGTAGTATATGGCAGGGGTCGGAATCACCCCTCCACTTT

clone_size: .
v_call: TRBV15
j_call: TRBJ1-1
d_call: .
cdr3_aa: CATSRDMGDVSKAFF
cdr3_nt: TGTGCCACCAGCAGAGACATGGGGGACGTCTCGAAGGCTTTCTTT

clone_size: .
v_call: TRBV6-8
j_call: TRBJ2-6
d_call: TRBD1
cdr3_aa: CASRLTGVLGANVLTF
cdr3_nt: TGTGCCAGCAGATTAACAGGGGTACTGGGGGCCAACGTCCTGACTTTC

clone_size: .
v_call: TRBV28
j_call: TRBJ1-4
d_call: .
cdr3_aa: CASSPGARSNEKLFF
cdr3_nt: TGTGCCAGCAGTCCGGGGGCCCGGTCTAATGAAAAACTGTTTTTT

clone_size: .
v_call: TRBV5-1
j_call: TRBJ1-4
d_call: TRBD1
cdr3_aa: CASSLGQGREKLFF
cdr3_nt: TGCGCCAGCAGCCTGGGACAGGGCCGGGAAAAACTGTTTTTT

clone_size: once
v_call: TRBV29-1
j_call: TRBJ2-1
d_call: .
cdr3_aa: CSAGDGENEQFF
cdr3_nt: TGCAGCGCCGGCGACGGGGAGAATGAGCAGTTCTTC

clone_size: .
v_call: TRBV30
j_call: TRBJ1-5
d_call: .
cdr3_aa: CAWSSSTGRNQPQHF
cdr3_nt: TGTGCCTGGAGTAGTTCAACGGGGCGCAATCAGCCTCAGCATTTT

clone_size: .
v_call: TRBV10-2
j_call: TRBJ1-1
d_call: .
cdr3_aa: CASRVIPNTEAFF
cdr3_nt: TGCGCCAGCAGGGTGATTCCGAACACTGAAGCTTTCTTT

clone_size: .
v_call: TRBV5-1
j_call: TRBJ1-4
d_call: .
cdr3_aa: CASSQGGTNEKLFF
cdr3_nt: TGCGCCAGCAGCCAAGGCGGAACTAATGAAAAACTGTTTTTT

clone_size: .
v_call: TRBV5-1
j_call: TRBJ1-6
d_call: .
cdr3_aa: CASSLESGGSPLHF
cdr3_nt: TGCGCCAGCAGCTTGGAGTCGGGGGGATCACCCCTCCACTTT

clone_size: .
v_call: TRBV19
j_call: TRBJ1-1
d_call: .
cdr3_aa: CASHRENTEAFF
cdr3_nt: TGTGCCAGTCACCGCGAGAACACTGAAGCTTTCTTT

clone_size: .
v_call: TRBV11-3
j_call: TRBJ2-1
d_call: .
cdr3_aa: CASSLGGSSNEQFF
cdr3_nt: TGTGCCAGCAGCTTGGGTGGGAGTAGCAATGAGCAGTTCTTC

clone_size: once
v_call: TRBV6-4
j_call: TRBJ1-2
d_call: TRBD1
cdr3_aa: CATRTGYGYTF
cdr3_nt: TGTGCCACGAGGACAGGGTACGGCTACACCTTC

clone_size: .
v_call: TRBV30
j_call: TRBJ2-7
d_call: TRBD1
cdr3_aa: CAWSGQGSEQYF
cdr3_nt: TGTGCCTGGAGCGGACAGGGCTCCGAGCAGTACTTC

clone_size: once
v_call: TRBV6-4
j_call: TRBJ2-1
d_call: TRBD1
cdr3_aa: CAIRDRLQGISYNEQFF
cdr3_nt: TGTGCCATCAGGGACCGCTTACAGGGGATCTCCTACAATGAGCAGTTCTTC

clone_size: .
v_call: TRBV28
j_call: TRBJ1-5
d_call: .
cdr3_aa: CASRPDSHNQPQHF
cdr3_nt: TGTGCCAGCAGGCCGGACAGCCACAATCAGCCCCAGCATTTT

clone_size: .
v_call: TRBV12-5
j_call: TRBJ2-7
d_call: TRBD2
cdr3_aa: CASGLLAGGEYF
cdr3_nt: TGTGCTAGTGGTTTGTTGGCGGGAGGGGAGTACTTC